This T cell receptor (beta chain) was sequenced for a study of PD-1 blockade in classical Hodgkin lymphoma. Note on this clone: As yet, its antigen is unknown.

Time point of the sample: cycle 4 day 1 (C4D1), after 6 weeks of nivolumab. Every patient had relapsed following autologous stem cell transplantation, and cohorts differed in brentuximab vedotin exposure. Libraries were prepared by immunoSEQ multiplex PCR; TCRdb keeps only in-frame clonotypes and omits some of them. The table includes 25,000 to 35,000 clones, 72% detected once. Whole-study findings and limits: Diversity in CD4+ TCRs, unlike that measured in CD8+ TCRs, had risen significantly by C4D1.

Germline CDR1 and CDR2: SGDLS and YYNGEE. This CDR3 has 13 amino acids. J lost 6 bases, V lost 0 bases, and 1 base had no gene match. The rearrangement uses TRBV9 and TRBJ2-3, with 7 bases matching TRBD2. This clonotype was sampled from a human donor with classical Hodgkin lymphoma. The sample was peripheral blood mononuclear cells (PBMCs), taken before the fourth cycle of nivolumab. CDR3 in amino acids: CASSVGLADTQYF. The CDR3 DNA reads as TGTGCCAGCAGCGTAGGACTAGCTGATACGCAGTATTTT.